This T cell receptor beta chain was retrieved from a study of molecular identifiers for immune sequencing clone quantification. When naive CD8 T cells were sorted, they were gated as CD8+CD4-CCR7+CD45RA+. Listed TCR primers and previously described methods were used for bulk TCR libraries. MiXCR was run by TCRdb on the PCR reads, yielding one entry per CDR3 protein. The sample holds some 680,000 distinct CDR3 sequences, about 25% seen once. The source material was naive CD8+ T cells from blood, with Jurkat cell RNA spiked in. Noted subset: FACS-sorted CD8+CD4-CCR7+CD45RA+ naive T cells. The TCR was taken from a human donor in good health. Some libraries in this study had Jurkat cell RNA spiked in.

The CDR3 region is CASSAQNTRQETQYF. The CDR3 DNA is TGTGCCAGCAGCGCCCAGAACACTAGACAAGAGACCCAGTACTTC. The chain recombines TRBV9 with TRBJ2-5; D is possibly TRBD2 (5 bases). The CDR3 is 15 amino acids. Trimming shortened V by 3 bases and J by 2 bases, and 14 bases separated the two germline ends. The germline V gene encodes CDR1 SGDLS and CDR2 YYNGEE.